Listed below are T cell receptor beta chains from one sample, sequenced in a study of regulatory T cells. Only in-frame clones appear in the TCRdb table, and some are missing; sequencing was by immunoSEQ multiplex PCR. Counted here are about 30,000 clones, approximately 90% occurring once; the ten biggest clones make up about 1.6%. The sequenced sample consisted of conventional CD4+ T cells sorted from blood. Source of these receptors: a person aged 18-30 years with CD3G deficiency. Each CDR3 is given with its conserved first and last residue. A D gene is named only where the DNA matches it firmly. Not every row has a clone size; where given, it reads once, few, many or a size class.

NA TRBJ2-1 TRBV11-2 NA CASSLDPGSSSYNEQFF TGTGCCAGCAGCTTAGACCCGGGTAGTAGCTCCTACAATGAGCAGTTCTTC
NA TRBJ2-1 TRBV5-1 NA CASRDGRTLDNEQFF TGCGCCAGCAGGGATGGCCGGACGCTTGACAATGAGCAGTTCTTC
once TRBJ2-1 TRBV19 NA CASSPPLKGGSYNEQFF TGTGCCAGTAGTCCGCCCTTGAAGGGAGGCTCCTACAATGAGCAGTTCTTC
NA TRBJ2-6 TRBV28 NA CASSFSAAGANVLTF TGTGCCAGCAGTTTTTCGGCTGCTGGGGCCAACGTCCTGACTTTC
NA TRBJ2-1 TRBV19 TRBD2 CASSSRSSGRSNEQFF TGTGCCAGTAGTTCCCGGAGTAGCGGGAGGTCCAATGAGCAGTTCTTC
once TRBJ2-7 TRBV28 NA CASSLWGREQYF TGTGCCAGCAGTTTATGGGGGAGAGAGCAGTACTTC
NA TRBJ2-1 TRBV6-6 NA CASSWVGNEQFF TGTGCCAGCAGCTGGGTGGGGAATGAGCAGTTCTTC
once TRBJ1-6 TRBV30 NA CAWNHRVNSPLHF TGTGCCTGGAACCACAGGGTCAATTCACCCCTCCACTTT
NA TRBJ2-7 TRBV6-6 NA CASSFRDKQYF TGTGCCAGCAGTTTCCGGGACAAGCAGTACTTC
NA TRBJ2-7 TRBV12-5 NA CASGLVPPLAPSGEQYF TGTGCTAGTGGTTTGGTACCCCCCCTAGCGCCCAGCGGCGAGCAGTACTTC
NA TRBJ1-1 TRBV28 NA CASSFKGGNTEAFF TGTGCCAGCAGTTTCAAGGGGGGGAACACTGAAGCTTTCTTT
NA TRBJ2-2 TRBV11-2 TRBD2 CASSFPGLAGRTGELFF TGTGCCAGCAGCTTCCCCGGACTAGCGGGACGCACCGGGGAGCTGTTTTTT
NA TRBJ2-7 TRBV6-1 TRBD1 CASSETGWYEQYF TGTGCCAGCAGTGAGACAGGGTGGTACGAGCAGTACTTC
NA TRBJ2-2 TRBV5-1 NA CASSLGYNTGELFF TGCGCCAGCAGCTTGGGCTACAACACCGGGGAGCTGTTTTTT
NA TRBJ2-7 TRBV28 TRBD2 CASTSGRGNYEQYF TGTGCCAGCACCTCGGGGAGGGGAAACTACGAGCAGTACTTC
NA TRBJ2-7 TRBV19 NA CASSSGHEQYF TGTGCCAGTAGCTCGGGCCACGAGCAGTACTTC
NA TRBJ2-3 TRBV19 NA CASSSGGLFRTDTQYF TGTGCCAGTAGTTCGGGGGGCCTCTTCAGAACGGATACGCAGTATTTT
NA TRBJ1-3 TRBV5-1 NA CASSSLGYSGNTIYF TGCGCCAGCAGCTCTTTAGGCTACTCTGGAAACACCATATATTTT
NA TRBJ2-7 TRBV13 NA CASSLGMRGRHEQYF TGTGCCAGCAGCTTGGGGATGCGGGGTAGGCACGAGCAGTACTTC
NA TRBJ1-3 TRBV25-1 NA CASRQDTIYF TGTGCCAGCAGACAGGACACCATATATTTT
NA TRBJ2-2 TRBV28 NA CASTSGYANTGELFF TGTGCCAGCACCTCAGGGTACGCGAACACCGGGGAGCTGTTTTTT
NA TRBJ2-7 TRBV5-1 TRBD2 CASSASPGLNAEQYF TGCGCCAGCAGCGCATCACCGGGACTAAACGCCGAGCAGTACTTC
NA TRBJ2-5 TRBV5-1 TRBD2 CASSPGLAGYPETQYF TGCGCCAGCAGCCCCGGACTAGCGGGATATCCAGAGACCCAGTACTTC
NA TRBJ1-3 TRBV6-5 NA CASSLGNSGNTIYF TGTGCCAGCAGTCTTGGGAACTCTGGAAACACCATATATTTT
NA TRBJ1-1 TRBV6-6 NA CASSYGKSEAFF TGTGCCAGCAGTTACGGGAAGTCGGAAGCTTTCTTT
NA TRBJ2-3 TRBV4-1 TRBD2 CASSQQHPIGGSSDTQYF TGCGCCAGCAGCCAACAACACCCAATCGGCGGGAGTTCAGATACGCAGTATTTT
NA TRBJ2-3 TRBV5-6 NA CASTDTDTQYF TGTGCCAGCACCGACACAGATACGCAGTATTTT
NA TRBJ1-6 TRBV11-1 NA CASSLETGDSPLHF TGTGCCAGCAGCTTAGAGACCGGGGATTCACCCCTCCACTTT
NA TRBJ2-3 TRBV5-1 TRBD2 CASSDSGSRTDTQYF TGCGCCAGCAGCGACAGCGGGAGCAGGACAGATACGCAGTATTTT
once TRBJ2-1 TRBV7-9 TRBD1 CASSRVPGQGRGNEQFF TGTGCCAGCAGCCGCGTCCCGGGACAGGGCCGGGGCAATGAGCAGTTCTTC
once TRBJ1-2 TRBV6-1 NA CASSPAQPNYGYTF TGTGCCAGCAGCCCAGCTCAGCCTAACTATGGCTACACCTTC
NA TRBJ2-7 TRBV7-8 NA CASSRLESTTYEQYF TGTGCCAGCAGCCGCCTGGAGAGTACCACCTACGAGCAGTACTTC
NA TRBJ2-7 TRBV6-1 TRBD2 CASSFSGSFGEQYF TGTGCCAGCAGTTTTAGCGGGAGCTTCGGCGAGCAGTACTTC
NA TRBJ1-2 TRBV13 NA CASSLGQPGGGYTF TGTGCCAGCAGCTTAGGCCAGCCCGGAGGGGGCTACACCTTC
NA TRBJ1-4 TRBV4-1 TRBD1 CASSQGRPLQGAGEKLFF TGCGCCAGCAGCCAAGGCCGACCCCTACAGGGGGCGGGTGAAAAACTGTTTTTT
NA TRBJ1-6 TRBV19 TRBD1 CASQLGTGVSPLHF TGTGCCAGCCAGTTGGGGACAGGGGTCTCACCCCTCCACTTT
NA TRBJ2-7 TRBV18 NA CASSIRNSYEQYF TGTGCCAGCTCAATCCGGAACTCCTACGAGCAGTACTTC
NA TRBJ2-7 TRBV5-6 TRBD2 CASSLLGRAYEQYF TGTGCCAGCAGCTTGTTAGGGAGGGCCTACGAGCAGTACTTC
NA TRBJ1-5 TRBV6-1 NA CASSEDPGGNQPQHF TGTGCCAGCAGTGAAGACCCCGGCGGAAATCAGCCCCAGCATTTT
NA TRBJ2-3 TRBV28 TRBD2 CASSFGGRAEDTQYF TGTGCCAGCAGTTTCGGCGGGAGGGCCGAAGATACGCAGTATTTT
NA TRBJ2-4 TRBV19 TRBD1 CASSGTGANIQYF TGTGCCAGCTCCGGGACAGGGGCTAACATTCAGTACTTC
NA TRBJ1-2 TRBV18 NA CASSPRHNYGYTF TGTGCCAGCTCACCACGACACAACTATGGCTACACCTTC
NA TRBJ2-5 TRBV5-1 TRBD2 CASSFGPPGGTQYF TGCGCCAGCAGCTTCGGACCCCCGGGGGGGACCCAGTACTTC
once TRBJ2-5 TRBV13 NA CASSLGSQTWETQYF TGTGCCAGCAGCCTCGGGAGCCAGACTTGGGAGACCCAGTACTTC
NA TRBJ2-1 TRBV30 NA CAWSVGKEGNEQFF TGTGCCTGGAGTGTTGGGAAGGAGGGCAATGAGCAGTTCTTC
NA TRBJ1-1 TRBV11-2 NA CASSSVVGQPNTEAFF TGTGCCAGCAGCTCGGTAGTTGGACAGCCAAACACTGAAGCTTTCTTT
NA TRBJ2-7 TRBV28 TRBD1 CASSLETGGHEQYF TGTGCCAGCAGCCTAGAGACAGGGGGCCACGAGCAGTACTTC
NA TRBJ1-4 TRBV19 TRBD1 CASSVGQGKLFF TGTGCCAGTAGTGTGGGACAGGGGAAACTGTTTTTT
NA TRBJ2-1 TRBV28 TRBD1 CASSSGQGGWNEQFF TGTGCCAGCAGCTCGGGACAGGGAGGATGGAATGAGCAGTTCTTC
NA TRBJ2-7 TRBV18 NA CASSRGDGYEQYF TGTGCCAGCTCACGGGGGGACGGGTACGAGCAGTACTTC
NA TRBJ1-4 TRBV28 TRBD1 CASSGSYPGQTNEKLFF TGTGCCAGCAGTGGCAGCTACCCGGGACAGACTAATGAAAAACTGTTTTTT
NA TRBJ2-3 TRBV29-1 NA CSVGLGPFDTQYF TGCAGCGTTGGGCTGGGGCCTTTCGATACGCAGTATTTT
NA TRBJ2-3 TRBV7-9 TRBD1 CASSLNPGGADTQYF TGTGCCAGCAGCTTAAACCCAGGGGGCGCAGATACGCAGTATTTT